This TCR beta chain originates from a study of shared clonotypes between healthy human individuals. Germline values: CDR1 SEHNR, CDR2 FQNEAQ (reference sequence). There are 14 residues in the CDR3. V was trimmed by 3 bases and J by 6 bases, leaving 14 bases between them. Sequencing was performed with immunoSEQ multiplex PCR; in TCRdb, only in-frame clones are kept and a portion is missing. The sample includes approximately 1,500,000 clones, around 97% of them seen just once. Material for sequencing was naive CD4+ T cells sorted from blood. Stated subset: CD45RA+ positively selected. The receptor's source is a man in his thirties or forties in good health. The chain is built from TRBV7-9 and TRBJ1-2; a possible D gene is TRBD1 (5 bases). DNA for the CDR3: TGTGCCAGCAGCTTGCAGGGCTTGGGGGATGGCTACACCTTC. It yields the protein CASSLQGLGDGYTF.